The next 28 T cell receptor beta chains were all read from a single sample in a study of blood T cell repertoires in COVID-19 (dated by TCRdb to the early 2020s). Libraries came from the immunoSEQ multiplex PCR assay. TCRdb retrieved this table from immuneACCESS and kept in-frame rearrangements only. Not all clones are present; in checked studies, unresolved V genes account for under half, and no reason is known for the remainder. The sample data list about 270,000 clones, and approximately 89% of these were observed just once. The ten largest clones capture more than 1.5% of the sample. The sequenced material came from PBMCs or T cells enriched from blood (not recorded which). The receptors shown here come from a woman in her fifties or sixties who had recovered from COVID-19.

The rearrangement links TRBV3-1 (or the pseudogene TRBV3-2) to TRBJ1-1; D perhaps matches TRBD1 (5 bases). CDR1 and CDR2 from the germline V gene are LGHDT and YNNKEL (reference sequence). The CDR3 covers 15 residues. V was pared by 2 bases and J by 0 bases, with 10 bases between. Written as DNA, the CDR3 is TGTGCCAGCAGCCAATGGGCAGGGATGAACACTGAAGCTTTCTTT. Protein product: CASSQWAGMNTEAFF.

The V and J genes are TRBV3-1 (or the pseudogene TRBV3-2) and TRBJ1-5, with TRBD1 identical over 10 bases. V lost 4 bases to trimming and J lost 5 bases; unmatched junction nucleotides: 5. CDR3 size: 15 residues. Per germline, CDR1 LGHDT and CDR2 YNNKEL (reference sequence). CDR3 nucleotides: TGTGCCAGCAGCCCAAGACAGGGGGCGGATCAGCCCCAGCATTTT. Its translation is CASSPRQGADQPQHF.

The chain links TRBV4-1 to TRBJ1-1; no reliable D call. Germline V CDR1 and CDR2: MGHRA, YSYEKL. With 1 base removed from V and 4 bases from J, the gap between germline ends came to 13 bases. The CDR3 has 15 residues. The CDR3 loop reads CASSQGLGVSTEAFF. The DNA for the CDR3 is TGCGCCAGCAGCCAAGGATTGGGAGTCAGCACTGAAGCTTTCTTT.

This sequence joins TRBV5-4 and TRBJ2-7; 10 bases map to TRBD2. The CDR3 loop spans 14 amino acids. Trimming removed 6 bases from V and 1 base from J; junction bases left unmatched: 4. Germline CDR1 and CDR2: SGHNT and YYREEE (reference sequence). CDR3 in amino acids: CASTLAGESYEQYF. The CDR3 DNA reads as TGTGCCAGCACCCTAGCGGGAGAGTCCTACGAGCAGTACTTC.

This chain joins TRBV14 and TRBJ2-5; D is ambiguous. Trimming cost V 1 base and J 7 bases, with 13 bases left between them. This CDR3 comprises 14 residues. CDR1 and CDR2 from the germline V gene are SGHDN and FVKESK. CDR3 sequence reads: CASSQGGSPGTQYF. CDR3 DNA: TGTGCCAGCAGCCAAGGTGGCTCCCCGGGGACCCAGTACTTC.

The chain recombines TRBV28 with TRBJ1-1; no clear D. From germline, CDR1 is MDHEN and CDR2 SYDVKM. There are 14 residues in the CDR3. V was trimmed by 7 bases and J by 8 bases, leaving 20 bases between them. In DNA form, the CDR3 reads TGTGCCAGCATTATACCGGGATCCGCGAGGGAAGCTTTCTTT. This codes for CASIIPGSAREAFF. Full variable domain (outside the CDR3, taken from reference TRBV28 and TRBJ1-1): DVKVTQSSRYLVKRTGEKVFLECVQDMDHENMFWYRQDPGLGLRLIYFSYDVKMKEKGDIPEGYSVSREKKERFSLILESASTNQTSMYLCASIIPGSAREAFFGQGTRLTVV.

The chain uses TRBV7-9 and TRBJ2-5; 10 nucleotides match TRBD2. The ends lost 1 base at V and 2 bases at J; junction bases unmatched: 10. This CDR3 region has 18 residues. Germline lookup yields CDR1 SEHNR and CDR2 FQNEAQ (reference sequence). CDR3 DNA sequence: TGTGCCAGCAGCTTAGTCAGCGGGGGGGCCTTAGGACAAGAGACCCAGTACTTC. Protein: CASSLVSGGALGQETQYF.

In DNA, the CDR3 is TGTGCCAGCAGTACAACACAGGGTCTTGGCTACACCTTC. Translated, it gives CASSTTQGLGYTF. The gene calls are TRBV6-5 and TRBJ1-2; maybe TRBD1 (6 bases). V was trimmed by 5 bases and J by 7 bases, leaving 14 bases between them. Germline V lookup: CDR1 MNHEY, CDR2 SVGAGI. The CDR3 has 13 residues.

V and J are TRBV27 and TRBJ2-2; D ambiguous. The V gene lost 5 bases and the J gene lost 7 bases, with 5 bases spanning the gap. The V gene's germline CDR1 is MNHEY and CDR2 SMNVEV (reference sequence). CDR3 size: 11 residues. CDR3 sequence: CASSRSGELFF. CDR3 nucleotides: TGTGCCAGCAGTCGTAGCGGGGAGCTGTTTTTT.

The chain has TRBV6-5 and TRBJ2-3; TRBD2 is a possible D gene (5 bases). Germline V CDR1 and CDR2: MNHEY, SVGAGI. The CDR3 is 14 amino acids. Between the trimmed V and J ends, which lost 6 bases and 5 bases, there was a span of 15 bases. The CDR3 bases are TGTGCCAGCAGGCCGACTTGGGCGGGAGATACGCAGTATTTT. It encodes CASRPTWAGDTQYF.

This clone has only a few counts. The rearrangement uses TRBV29-1 and TRBJ1-2, with D unresolved. Germline V gene lookup returns CDR1 SQVTM and CDR2 ANQGSEA. The CDR3 consists of 13 residues. V lost 1 base and J 2 bases, leaving 8 bases between the germline ends. The CDR3 DNA is TGCAGCGTTGAAGGGCCTCAAAACTATGGCTACACCTTC. Translation: CSVEGPQNYGYTF.

The rearrangement joins TRBV20-1 to TRBJ1-5; weak D call: TRBD1 (5 bases). Trimming shortened V by 3 bases and J by 2 bases, and 11 bases separated the two germline ends. This CDR3 has 14 residues. The germline V gene has CDR1 DFQATT and CDR2 SNEGSKA (reference sequence). CDR3 amino acids: CSASRGIGNQPQHF. The CDR3 DNA sequence: TGCAGTGCTAGTAGGGGTATCGGCAATCAGCCCCAGCATTTT.

CDR3 protein: CATSDQRLWAQYF. The CDR3 DNA is TGTGCCACCAGTGATCAAAGACTGTGGGCCCAGTACTTC. V gene TRBV24-1 combines with J gene TRBJ2-5, with D hard to call. There are 13 residues in the CDR3. Looked up from germline, CDR1 is KGHDR and CDR2 is SFDVKD. V lost 3 bases and J lost 9, with 13 bases in between.

The chain recombines TRBV10-2 with TRBJ1-4; 10 nucleotides match TRBD1. CDR3 length: 17 residues. The J segment lost 6 bases and the V segment lost 3 bases, leaving 10 bases of the junction unmatched. In germline, CDR1 is WSHSY, CDR2 SAAADI. The CDR3 sequence is CASSERDRGVLHEKLFF. CDR3 in DNA: TGCGCCAGCAGTGAAAGGGACAGGGGAGTCTTACATGAAAAACTGTTTTTT.

The chain combines TRBV11-2 with TRBJ2-5; 8 bases match TRBD2. The length of the CDR3 is 15 residues. Germline lookup yields CDR1 SGHAT and CDR2 FQNNGV. Unmatched junction bases numbered 11, after V lost 6 bases and J lost 5 bases. CDR3 sequence reads: CASSFRGTRGETQYF. The CDR3 nucleotides read TGTGCCAGCAGTTTCCGCGGGACTAGGGGGGAGACCCAGTACTTC.

V is TRBV6-5 and J is TRBJ2-5; no clear D gene. Germline V CDR1 and CDR2: MNHEY, SVGAGI. The CDR3 length is 13 residues. Trimming shortened V by 6 bases and J by 1 base, and 9 bases separated the two germline ends. The CDR3 sequence: CASSKQLQETQYF. The CDR3 DNA is TGTGCCAGCAGCAAACAGCTCCAAGAGACCCAGTACTTC.

The CDR3 protein is CASSGEDQETQYF. In DNA, the CDR3 is TGCGCCAGCAGCGGGGAGGACCAAGAGACCCAGTACTTC. J is TRBJ2-5 and V is TRBV5-1; tentatively, D is TRBD2 (6 bases). Germline-derived CDR1 and CDR2 are SGHRS and YFSETQ. CDR3 size: 13 residues. Trimming left V 4 bases short and J 0 bases short, with 7 bases between.

The rearrangement uses TRBV2 and TRBJ2-3; D gene ambiguous. The V end lost 5 bases, the J end lost 5 bases, and 8 bases lay between the germline ends. Germline V gene lookup returns CDR1 SNHLY and CDR2 FYNNEI. The CDR3 consists of 12 residues. Written as DNA, the CDR3 is TGTGCCAGCAGTCGAGTTGGAGATACGCAGTATTTT. Encoded protein: CASSRVGDTQYF.

The chain employs TRBV6-2 or TRBV6-3 and TRBJ1-1, with D unclear. Trimming left V 5 bases short and J 1 base short, with 5 bases between. CDR3 length equals 12 residues. Germline loops: CDR1 MNHEY, CDR2 SVGEGT. The DNA for the CDR3 is TGTGCCAGCAGTCAGGCGAACACTGAAGCTTTCTTT. Its protein is CASSQANTEAFF.

The chain has TRBV14 and TRBJ2-7, with D unresolved. In germline, CDR1 is SGHDN, CDR2 FVKESK. V was pared by 3 bases and J by 3 bases, with 6 bases between. The CDR3 length is 12 residues. CDR3 loop: CASSQRHYEQYF. The CDR3 nucleotides read TGTGCCAGCAGCCAGAGGCACTACGAGCAGTACTTC.

This chain links TRBV28 with TRBJ1-5; weak D call: TRBD1 (5 bases). The CDR3 extends over 16 amino acids. Looked up from germline, CDR1 is MDHEN and CDR2 is SYDVKM. Trimming cost V 7 bases and J 1 base, with 17 bases left between them. CDR3 coding DNA: TGTGCCAGCAATTCCCGAAGTCAGGGAAGCAATCAGCCCCAGCATTTT. This codes for CASNSRSQGSNQPQHF. The full variable domain, rest sourced from reference TRBV28 and TRBJ1-5, is DVKVTQSSRYLVKRTGEKVFLECVQDMDHENMFWYRQDPGLGLRLIYFSYDVKMKEKGDIPEGYSVSREKKERFSLILESASTNQTSMYLCASNSRSQGSNQPQHFGDGTRLSIL.

This clone was seen only once. The gene calls are TRBV5-1 and TRBJ1-2, with D possibly being TRBD1 (5 bases). The CDR3 loop spans 13 amino acids. Germline V gene sequence: CDR1 SGHRS, CDR2 YFSETQ. V was trimmed by 4 bases and J by 4 bases, leaving 11 bases between them. Written as DNA, the CDR3 is TGCGCCAGCAGCGGAGGGGATGGCTATGGCTACACCTTC. It yields the protein CASSGGDGYGYTF.

The J gene is TRBJ2-2, the V gene TRBV5-1; 7 bases are shared with TRBD2. The germline CDR1 and CDR2 sequences are SGHRS and YFSETQ. Trimming at V came to 1 base and at J to 4 bases, leaving 13 bases not matched to a gene. The CDR3 has 18 amino acids. Here the CDR3 DNA reads TGCGCCAGCAGCTTGATGCCTCGCGGGAGCCTCGGCACCGGGGAGCTGTTTTTT. This codes for CASSLMPRGSLGTGELFF.

This chain joins TRBV19 and TRBJ2-1; 7 bases match TRBD2. The germline V gene has CDR1 LNHDA and CDR2 SQIVND (reference sequence). There are 18 residues in the CDR3. J lost 3 bases, V lost 7 bases, and 18 bases had no gene match. CDR3 sequence: CASTTRRASGVYYNEQFF. CDR3 sequence (DNA): TGTGCCAGTACTACCAGGAGGGCTAGCGGTGTTTACTACAATGAGCAGTTCTTC. The variable domain in full, with the rest retrieved from reference TRBV19 and TRBJ2-1, is DGGITQSPKYLFRKEGQNVTLSCEQNLNHDAMYWYRQDPGQGLRLIYYSQIVNDFQKGDIAEGYSVSREKKESFPLTVTSAQKNPTAFYLCASTTRRASGVYYNEQFFGPGTRLTVL.

The chain employs TRBV11-2 and TRBJ1-3; a possible D gene is TRBD1 (5 bases). The V end lost 4 bases, the J end lost 0 bases, and 10 bases lay between the germline ends. Germline loops: CDR1 SGHAT, CDR2 FQNNGV. The CDR3 spans 15 residues. The CDR3 DNA sequence: TGTGCCAGCAGCTCCCAGGGAATCTCTGGAAACACCATATATTTT. This gives the protein CASSSQGISGNTIYF.

The V gene is TRBV6-1, the J gene TRBJ1-5, with D tentatively TRBD1 (6 bases). Germline V gives CDR1 MNHNS, CDR2 SASEGT. The CDR3 is 14 amino acids. The V end was cut by 1 base, the J end by 4 bases, with 8 bases between. CDR3 sequence (DNA): TGTGCCAGCAGTGAAGGGACAGTTAATCAGCCCCAGCATTTT. Encoded protein: CASSEGTVNQPQHF.

As regards this clone: No DNA is shown, since the ends of the CDR3 on it are uncertain; the CDR3 is the one TCRdb lists. The gene calls are TRBV6-5 and TRBJ1-1; the DNA was not used to check the table's D call, TRBD1. The germline V gene encodes CDR1 MNHEY and CDR2 SVGAGI. The CDR3 is 12 residues long, ends included. The CDR3 reads CASSYVGQGTFF.

This clone has a single count. This chain joins TRBV23-1 and TRBJ1-5, with 9 nucleotides matching TRBD1. TRBV23-1 qualifies as an ORF whose function is uncertain. This CDR3 is built from 20 residues. Trimming took 1 base from V and 0 from J; bases not matched to a gene: 13. The CDR3 nucleotides are TGCGCCAGCAGTCAATTGTCCAAATCCGGGACAGGGTATAGCAATCAGCCCCAGCATTTT. Its protein is CASSQLSKSGTGYSNQPQHF.